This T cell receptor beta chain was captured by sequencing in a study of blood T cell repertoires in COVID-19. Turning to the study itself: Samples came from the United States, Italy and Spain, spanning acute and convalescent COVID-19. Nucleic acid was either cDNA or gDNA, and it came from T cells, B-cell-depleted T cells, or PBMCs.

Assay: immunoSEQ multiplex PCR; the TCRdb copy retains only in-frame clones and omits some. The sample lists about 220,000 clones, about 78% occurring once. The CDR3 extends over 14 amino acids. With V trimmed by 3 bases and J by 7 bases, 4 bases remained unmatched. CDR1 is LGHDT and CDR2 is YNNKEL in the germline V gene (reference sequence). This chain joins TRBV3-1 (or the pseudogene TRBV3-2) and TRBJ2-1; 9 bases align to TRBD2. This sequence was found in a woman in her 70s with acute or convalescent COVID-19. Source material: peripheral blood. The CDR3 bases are TGTGCCAGCAGCCAGAGACTAGCGGCGAATGAGCAGTTCTTC. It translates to CASSQRLAANEQFF.